These 8 T cell receptor beta chains share one sample of origin, sequenced in a study of lymphopenia after photon versus proton radiotherapy. The table came from immunoSEQ multiplex PCR; TCRdb's copy has only in-frame clones and leaves some out. The sample includes around 29,000 clones, 85% to 95% of them seen just once. The sample was peripheral blood, taken from a patient treated with photon-based radiotherapy. These receptors were collected from a woman in her forties or fifties with cholangiocarcinoma.

CDR3 DNA: TGTGCCAGCAGCGAGGCGGGGCCTCCCACCGGGGAGCTGTTTTTT. Its protein product is CASSEAGPPTGELFF. The genes are TRBV9 and TRBJ2-2; TRBD2 might be the D (6 bases). Germline assignment: CDR1 SGDLS and CDR2 YYNGEE. The CDR3 contains 15 residues. V was pared by 3 bases and J by 4 bases, with 13 bases between.

This chain links TRBV6-6 with TRBJ1-1; D is perhaps TRBD1 (6 bases). The CDR3 loop spans 12 amino acids. The germline V gene encodes CDR1 MNHNY and CDR2 SVGAGI (reference sequence). The V and J ends lost 5 bases and 11 bases respectively, with 15 bases between them. Here the CDR3 reads CASSVTGLYAFF. The CDR3 nucleotides read TGTGCCAGCAGTGTTACAGGGTTATATGCTTTCTTT.

This clone showed up just once. Here the CDR3 reads CAISESRGAGNQPQHF. The CDR3 region has the DNA TGTGCCATCAGTGAGTCGAGGGGGGCTGGCAATCAGCCCCAGCATTTT. The J gene is TRBJ1-5, the V gene TRBV10-3, with D perhaps TRBD1 (6 bases). From germline, CDR1 is ENHRY and CDR2 SYGVKD. V was pared by 0 bases and J by 2 bases, with 11 bases between. The length of the CDR3 is 16 residues.

V gene TRBV18 combines with J gene TRBJ2-3; D gene unclear. This CDR3 is 14 amino acids long. The V end was cut by 2 bases, the J end by 3 bases, with 9 bases between. Per germline, CDR1 KGHSH and CDR2 LQKENI. The CDR3, as DNA: TGTGCCAGCTCACCAGATAGGGAAACAGATACGCAGTATTTT. This gives the protein CASSPDRETDTQYF.

On this clone: A read error is likely, as this CDR3 ends without the conserved phenylalanine or tryptophan. Because the CDR3's place on the DNA is in doubt, the DNA is left out and the CDR3 is given as listed by TCRdb. The chain links TRBV29-1 to TRBJ1-2; TRBD1 was called by the table and not checked on the DNA. With termini counted, the CDR3 has 9 amino acids. Per the germline V gene, CDR1 is SQVTM and CDR2 is ANQGSEA. The CDR3 region is CSVSGTDGL.

The V gene is TRBV7-9, the J gene TRBJ2-1; D is unclear. Trimming pared 4 bases from V and 3 bases from J, leaving 25 bases between. The germline V gene has CDR1 SEHNR and CDR2 FQNEAQ (reference sequence). This CDR3 comprises 19 residues. The CDR3 nucleotides are TGTGCCAGCAGCTCGATTTACGCCCAGGAAAGGAATCGCTACAATGAGCAGTTCTTC. Encoded protein: CASSSIYAQERNRYNEQFF. Filled out from reference TRBV7-9 and TRBJ2-1, the complete variable domain reads DTGVSQNPRHKITKRGQNVTFRCDPISEHNRLYWYRQTLGQGPEFLTYFQNEAQLEKSRLLSDRFSAERPKGSFSTLEIQRTEQGDSAMYLCASSSIYAQERNRYNEQFFGPGTRLTVL.

This clone showed up just once. The chain is built from TRBV5-1 and TRBJ1-2; the match to TRBD1 covers 9 bases. The germline gives CDR1 SGHRS, CDR2 YFSETQ. The CDR3 sequence is 15 residues long. V dropped 5 bases and J dropped 5; count of bases not matched to a gene: 10. The CDR3 sequence: CASRPRDREGYGYTF. The CDR3 nucleotides read TGCGCCAGCAGACCCCGGGACAGGGAGGGATATGGCTACACCTTC.

This clone has just a few counts. One end of the junction fails to match germline, which may point to a read error. The J gene is TRBJ2-7, the V gene TRBV7-7; D remains ambiguous. This CDR3 contains 13 residues. Per the germline V gene, CDR1 is SSHAT and CDR2 is FNYEAQ (reference sequence). CDR3 DNA: TGTGCTAGCAGCTCCAATCTAGGGTACGAGCAGTACTTC. Translating it yields CASSSNLGYEQYF.